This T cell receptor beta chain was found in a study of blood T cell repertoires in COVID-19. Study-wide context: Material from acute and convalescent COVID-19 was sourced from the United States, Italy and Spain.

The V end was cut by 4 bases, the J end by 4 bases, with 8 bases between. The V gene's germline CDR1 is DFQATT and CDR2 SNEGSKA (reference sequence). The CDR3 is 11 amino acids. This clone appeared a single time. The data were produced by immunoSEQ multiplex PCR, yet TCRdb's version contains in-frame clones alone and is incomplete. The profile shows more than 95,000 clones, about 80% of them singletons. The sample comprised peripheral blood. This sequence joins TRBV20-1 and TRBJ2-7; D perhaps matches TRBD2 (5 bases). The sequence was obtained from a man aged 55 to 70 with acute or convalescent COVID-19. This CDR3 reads CSATRTYEQYF. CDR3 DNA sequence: TGCAGTGCTACTCGGACTTACGAGCAGTACTTC.